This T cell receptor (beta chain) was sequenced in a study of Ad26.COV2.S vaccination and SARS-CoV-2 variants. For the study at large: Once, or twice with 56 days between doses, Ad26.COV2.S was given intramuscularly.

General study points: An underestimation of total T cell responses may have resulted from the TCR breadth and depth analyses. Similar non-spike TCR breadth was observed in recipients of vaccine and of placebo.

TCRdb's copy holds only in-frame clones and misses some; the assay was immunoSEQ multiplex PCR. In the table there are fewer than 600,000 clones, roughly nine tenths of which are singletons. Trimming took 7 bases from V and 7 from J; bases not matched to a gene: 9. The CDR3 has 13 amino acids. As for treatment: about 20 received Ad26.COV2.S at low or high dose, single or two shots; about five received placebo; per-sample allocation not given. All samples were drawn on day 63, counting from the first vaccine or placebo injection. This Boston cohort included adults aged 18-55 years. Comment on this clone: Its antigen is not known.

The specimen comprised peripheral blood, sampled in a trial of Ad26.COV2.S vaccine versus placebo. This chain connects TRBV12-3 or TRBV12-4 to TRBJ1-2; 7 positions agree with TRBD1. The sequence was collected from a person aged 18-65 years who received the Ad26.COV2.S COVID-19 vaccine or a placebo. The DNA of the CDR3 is TGTGCCAGCACCCGGGCAGGGGGAGTTGGCTACACCTTC. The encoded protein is CASTRAGGVGYTF.